The 3 T cell receptor beta chains in this list originate from one sample, sequenced in a study of early T cells in non-severe SARS-CoV-2 infection. TCRdb re-derived calls from the 5' RACE reads in MiXCR, one entry per CDR3 protein. The sample consists of around 50,000 distinct CDR3 sequences, around 9.1% of them appearing once. The material sequenced was whole blood. All receptors derive from an adult who was a healthcare worker with PCR-confirmed SARS-CoV-2 infection or an uninfected control (not recorded which).

V gene TRBV7-6 combines with J gene TRBJ1-4; 11 bases fit TRBD1. Trimming removed 2 bases from V and 7 bases from J; junction bases left unmatched: 3. The CDR3 loop spans 15 amino acids. Germline CDR1 and CDR2: SGHVS and FNYEAQ. DNA for the CDR3: TGTGCCAGCAGCTTACGGGGACAGGGGGGTGAAAAACTGTTTTTT. Translated: CASSLRGQGGEKLFF. Supplemented by reference TRBV7-6 and TRBJ1-4, the full variable domain reads GAGVSQSPRYKVTKRGQDVALRCDPISGHVSLYWYRQALGQGPEFLTYFNYEAQQDKSGLPNDRFSAERPEGSISTLTIQRTEQRDSAMYRCASSLRGQGGEKLFFGSGTQLSVL.

In its sample, this clonotype was seen many times. V and J are TRBV13 and TRBJ2-3; 12 nucleotides align to TRBD2. V gave up 8 bases and J gave up 3 bases; unmatched junction bases: 3. CDR3 length: 14 residues. Per germline, CDR1 PRHDT and CDR2 FYEKMQ (reference sequence). CDR3 loop: CASQTSGRTDTQYF. Here the CDR3 DNA reads TGTGCCAGCCAGACTAGCGGGAGAACAGATACGCAGTATTTT. The whole variable domain, filled in from reference TRBV13 and TRBJ2-3, reads AAGVIQSPRHLIKEKRETATLKCYPIPRHDTVYWYQQGPGQDPQFLISFYEKMQSDKGSIPDRFSAQQFSDYHSELNMSSLELGDSALYFCASQTSGRTDTQYFGPGTRLTVL.

On this clonotype itself: Possible read error: a much larger clone is one base away. The J gene is TRBJ1-2, the V gene TRBV3-1; D is undetermined. The CDR3 runs 14 residues. The V gene's germline CDR1 is LGHDT and CDR2 YNNKEL (reference sequence). CDR3 nucleotides: TGTGCCTGCAGCCAAGATCTGACAAAGGGTGGCTACACCTTC. This codes for CACSQDLTKGGYTF.